Shown below are 31 T cell receptor beta chains from a single sample sequenced in a study of T cells after yellow fever vaccination. TCRdb re-called the 5' RACE reads through MiXCR, storing one row per CDR3 protein. Among 300,000 or so distinct CDR3 sequences, 7% to 10% were seen once, and the ten largest hold roughly 15%. This specimen consisted of PBMCs, obtained approximately 40 days after the first yellow fever vaccination. These receptors all stem from a man younger than 30 who received the YFV17D yellow fever vaccine.

The chain employs TRBV11-2 and TRBJ2-2, with TRBD2 identical over 7 bases. This CDR3 has 16 amino acids. V lost 3 bases, J lost 4 bases, and 8 bases stayed unmatched. Germline lookup yields CDR1 SGHAT and CDR2 FQNNGV. CDR3 nucleotide sequence: TGTGCCAGCAGCTTTTGGGAGGGCACGTTCACCGGGGAGCTGTTTTTT. Encoded protein: CASSFWEGTFTGELFF.

This chain connects TRBV5-6 to TRBJ2-4, with 9 bases that match TRBD2. Germline-derived CDR1 and CDR2 are SGHDT and YYEEEE. The V and J ends lost 4 bases and 6 bases, in that order; junction bases with no gene match: 11. This CDR3 has 16 residues. DNA for the CDR3: TGTGCCAGCAGCGTTACTCGACTAGCGGCGGGAAACATTCAGTACTTC. Translated, it gives CASSVTRLAAGNIQYF.

This chain connects TRBV5-1 to TRBJ2-1; TRBD2 agrees at 10 bases. CDR1 and CDR2 from the germline V gene are SGHRS and YFSETQ. V dropped 2 bases and J dropped 0; count of bases not matched to a gene: 5. The CDR3 totals 17 residues. The CDR3, as DNA: TGCGCCAGCAGCTTTACCCCTAGCGGGAGCTCCTACAATGAGCAGTTCTTC. It specifies CASSFTPSGSSYNEQFF. The full variable domain, its missing parts supplied by reference TRBV5-1 and TRBJ2-1, is KAGVTQTPRYLIKTRGQQVTLSCSPISGHRSVSWYQQTPGQGLQFLFEYFSETQRNKGNFPGRFSGRQFSNSRSEMNVSTLELGDSALYLCASSFTPSGSSYNEQFFGPGTRLTVL.

This clonotype was counted a few times. J is TRBJ1-2 and V is TRBV10-3; the D is unclear. V dropped 0 bases and J dropped 4 bases, with 12 bases sitting between them. In germline, CDR1 is ENHRY, CDR2 SYGVKD. The CDR3 is 15 amino acids. CDR3: CAISESSPVVYGYTF. The CDR3 bases are TGTGCCATCAGTGAGTCGTCCCCTGTTGTCTATGGCTACACCTTC.

This clonotype was observed a handful of times. The J gene is TRBJ2-1, the V gene TRBV9; tentative D call: TRBD2 (5 bases). The CDR3 length is 15 residues. V was shortened by 4 bases and J by 4 bases, with 15 bases between the two germline ends. Germline V gene sequence: CDR1 SGDLS, CDR2 YYNGEE. The CDR3 DNA reads as TGTGCCAGCAGCACCCTTGGACTGCGATACAATGAGCAGTTCTTC. Protein: CASSTLGLRYNEQFF.

This clonotype was detected a few times. The V call is TRBV20-1, the J call TRBJ2-1; 7 bases agree with TRBD1. V shed 5 bases, J shed 0 bases, and the junction held 7 bases outside the gene matches. This CDR3 is 15 amino acids long. Germline lookup yields CDR1 DFQATT and CDR2 SNEGSKA (reference sequence). The CDR3 nucleotides read TGCAGTGCTTGGACAGGCTTGAGCTCCTACAATGAGCAGTTCTTC. It codes for CSAWTGLSSYNEQFF.

The gene calls are TRBV4-3 and TRBJ1-1; no firm D call. This CDR3 region has 13 residues. Per germline, CDR1 LGHNA and CDR2 YSLEER. The V end was cut by 8 bases, the J end by 6 bases, with 16 bases between. The CDR3 loop reads CASSLGVGAEAFF. The CDR3 region has the DNA TGCGCCAGCTCGTTGGGTGTCGGCGCTGAAGCTTTCTTT.

This clonotype was detected a few times. The chain uses TRBV12-3 or TRBV12-4 and TRBJ1-2; 7 nucleotides align to TRBD1. V trimming: 2 bases; J trimming: 6 bases; junction bases outside the gene matches: 3. The CDR3 length is 13 residues. CDR3 in DNA: TGTGCCAGCAGTTTACAGACAGGGAATGGCTACACCTTC. Translation gives CASSLQTGNGYTF.

This clonotype has ten or more counts. This chain connects TRBV5-1 to TRBJ2-1, with unresolved D. V dropped 3 bases and J dropped 0 bases, with 10 bases sitting between them. This CDR3 contains 15 residues. Germline-derived CDR1 and CDR2 are SGHRS and YFSETQ. CDR3 protein: CASSSDRSSYNEQFF. DNA for the CDR3: TGCGCCAGCAGCTCCGACCGGAGCTCCTACAATGAGCAGTTCTTC.

This clonotype appeared a few times. The rearrangement links TRBV3-1 to TRBJ2-5, with D maybe TRBD1 (7 bases). The germline CDR1 and CDR2 sequences are LGHDT and YNNKEL (reference sequence). Trimming left V 0 bases short and J 9 bases short, with 17 bases between. The CDR3 is 15 amino acids. CDR3: CASSQDHRGGGPQYF. In DNA, the CDR3 is TGTGCCAGCAGCCAAGATCACAGGGGTGGGGGGCCCCAGTACTTC.

In its sample, this clonotype was seen a few times. The chain is built from TRBV29-1 and TRBJ2-1; no reliable D call. Trimming took off 5 bases at V and 0 bases at J, with 8 bases between the two ends. Looked up from germline, CDR1 is SQVTM and CDR2 is ANQGSEA. CDR3 length: 13 amino acids. CDR3 loop: CSVHKSSYNEQFF. The CDR3 coding sequence is TGCAGCGTTCATAAAAGCTCCTACAATGAGCAGTTCTTC.

This rearrangement joins TRBV5-1 to TRBJ1-6; TRBD1 is a possible D gene (5 bases). The V end was cut by 2 bases, the J end by 8 bases, with 14 bases between. The CDR3 contains 15 residues. Germline V gives CDR1 SGHRS, CDR2 YFSETQ. The CDR3 DNA sequence: TGCGCCAGCAGCTTCGAAGGAGGAGGGGATTCACCCCTCCACTTT. This encodes CASSFEGGGDSPLHF.

The gene calls are TRBV6-2 or TRBV6-3 and TRBJ2-1, with D possibly being TRBD2 (6 bases). CDR3 length: 17 amino acids. Germline V gene sequence: CDR1 MNHEY, CDR2 SVGEGT. The germline V and J ends were trimmed by 4 bases and 1 base, with 17 bases remaining between them. In nucleotides, the CDR3 is TGTGCCAGCAGTTTATCATTAGCGGAACAATCCTACAATGAGCAGTTCTTC. This gives the protein CASSLSLAEQSYNEQFF.

In this sample, this clonotype turned up a few times. The rearrangement joins TRBV15 to TRBJ2-1; no clear D. The V gene lost 0 bases and the J gene lost 1 base, with 1 base spanning the gap. The V gene's germline CDR1 is LNHNV and CDR2 YYDKDF (reference sequence). The CDR3 consists of 13 residues. Here the CDR3 reads CATSRESYNEQFF. The CDR3 DNA reads as TGTGCCACCAGCAGAGAGTCCTACAATGAGCAGTTCTTC.

The CDR3 region is CATSREGLPDSGNTIYF. CDR3 DNA: TGTGCCACCAGCAGAGAGGGACTCCCGGACTCTGGAAACACCATATATTTT. The rearrangement uses TRBV15 and TRBJ1-3, with D tentatively TRBD1 (5 bases). Trimming left V 0 bases short and J 0 bases short, with 12 bases between. There are 17 residues in the CDR3. CDR1 is LNHNV and CDR2 is YYDKDF in the germline V gene (reference sequence).

This chain uses TRBV20-1 with TRBJ1-1; no reliable D call. Germline CDR1 and CDR2: DFQATT and SNEGSKA (reference sequence). Trimming cost V 0 bases and J 1 base, with 9 bases left between them. The CDR3 extends over 14 amino acids. The CDR3: CSARDRAGNTEAFF. DNA of the CDR3: TGCAGTGCTAGAGATCGGGCAGGGAACACTGAAGCTTTCTTT.

The chain carries TRBV6-2 or TRBV6-3 and TRBJ2-2; D not certain. The V end was cut by 0 bases, the J end by 7 bases, with 24 bases between. Germline V gene data show CDR1 as MNHEY and CDR2 as SVGEGT. This CDR3 has 19 amino acids. The CDR3 region is CASSYSPTFKQTLGGELFF. The CDR3 DNA is TGTGCCAGCAGTTACTCTCCTACCTTTAAACAGACCTTAGGCGGGGAGCTGTTTTTT.

The chain carries TRBV5-1 and TRBJ2-3, with no clear D. The V and J ends lost 0 bases and 0 bases respectively, with 8 bases between them. Per germline, CDR1 SGHRS and CDR2 YFSETQ. The CDR3 is made up of 15 amino acids. This CDR3 reads CASSLDGWSTDTQYF. The CDR3 DNA reads as TGCGCCAGCAGCTTGGATGGGTGGAGCACAGATACGCAGTATTTT. The whole variable domain, remainder taken from reference TRBV5-1 and TRBJ2-3, is KAGVTQTPRYLIKTRGQQVTLSCSPISGHRSVSWYQQTPGQGLQFLFEYFSETQRNKGNFPGRFSGRQFSNSRSEMNVSTLELGDSALYLCASSLDGWSTDTQYFGPGTRLTVL.

The chain is built from TRBV23-1 and TRBJ2-3, with TRBD2 as a possible D gene (6 bases). TRBV23-1 is known as an ORF, though its function is uncertain. There are 15 residues in the CDR3. V was clipped by 4 bases and J by 9 bases, with 20 bases between them. As DNA, the CDR3 is TGCGCCAGCAGTCGCGGGAAAAAGGTTCAAGTGACGCAGTATTTT. It specifies CASSRGKKVQVTQYF.

The chain carries TRBV7-6 and TRBJ2-1; 12 positions agree with TRBD2. Trimming removed 3 bases from V and 7 bases from J; junction bases left unmatched: 4. The length of the CDR3 is 15 residues. Per the germline V gene, CDR1 is SGHVS and CDR2 is FNYEAQ. CDR3 DNA sequence: TGTGCCAGCAGCTTGGGGACTAGCGGGTTAAATGAGCAGTTCTTC. Translation: CASSLGTSGLNEQFF.

This chain joins TRBV6-2 or TRBV6-3 and TRBJ1-5; D gene unclear. CDR1 and CDR2 from the germline V gene are MNHEY and SVGEGT. V lost 4 bases and J 5 bases, leaving 15 bases between the germline ends. The CDR3 consists of 15 residues. The CDR3, as DNA: TGTGCCAGCAGTTTAAGTCCTGGAGGTGATCAGCCCCAGCATTTT. Protein product: CASSLSPGGDQPQHF.

This clonotype was seen only a few times. The rearrangement uses TRBV3-1 and TRBJ2-3, with 9 positions matching TRBD2. Germline trimming cut 7 bases from V and 6 bases from J; bases unmatched to any gene: 2. CDR3 size: 12 residues. Germline CDR1 is LGHDT and CDR2 is YNNKEL (reference sequence). The CDR3 coding sequence is TGTGCCAGCAAAGCGGGGGGCGATACGCAGTATTTT. It encodes CASKAGGDTQYF.

The chain uses TRBV4-1 and TRBJ1-3, with D unclear. From germline, CDR1 is MGHRA and CDR2 YSYEKL. There are 11 residues in the CDR3. Trimming pared 4 bases from V and 10 bases from J, leaving 8 bases between. CDR3 sequence: CASSLRETIYF. CDR3 in DNA: TGCGCCAGCAGCCTGAGGGAGACCATATATTTT.

This clonotype was observed a handful of times. The chain links TRBV7-6 to TRBJ1-1; tentative D call: TRBD1 (5 bases). Trimming pared 2 bases from V and 5 bases from J, leaving 15 bases between. Per the germline V gene, CDR1 is SGHVS and CDR2 is FNYEAQ. The CDR3 totals 15 residues. The CDR3 loop is CASSLTDTGLTEAFF. In DNA, the CDR3 is TGTGCCAGCAGCTTAACCGATACAGGACTGACTGAAGCTTTCTTT.

The chain links TRBV5-4 to TRBJ2-1; perhaps TRBD2 as D (6 bases). The CDR3 is 16 amino acids. The germline V gene encodes CDR1 SGHNT and CDR2 YYREEE (reference sequence). V lost 4 bases, J lost 5 bases, and 19 bases lay in between. This CDR3 reads CASSQGTPFTNNEQFF. DNA for the CDR3: TGTGCCAGCAGCCAAGGGACTCCTTTTACTAACAATGAGCAGTTCTTC.

This clonotype was observed a handful of times. The J gene is TRBJ1-1, the V gene TRBV5-1; D is unresolved. CDR1 is SGHRS and CDR2 is YFSETQ in the germline V gene. V was cut by 0 bases and J by 1 base, with 7 bases left in between. The CDR3 loop spans 14 amino acids. CDR3 protein: CASSLERGNTEAFF. As DNA, the CDR3 is TGCGCCAGCAGCTTGGAACGGGGGAACACTGAAGCTTTCTTT.

This clonotype has more than one count but fewer than ten. The V and J genes are TRBV5-1 and TRBJ2-1; the D gene could be TRBD1 or TRBD2 (5 bases each). With 0 bases removed from V and 3 bases from J, the gap between germline ends came to 10 bases. Per germline, CDR1 SGHRS and CDR2 YFSETQ. The length of the CDR3 is 15 residues. The CDR3 nucleotides are TGCGCCAGCAGCTTGGGAGGGGCGATCTACAATGAGCAGTTCTTC. This encodes CASSLGGAIYNEQFF.

The chain uses TRBV4-2 and TRBJ2-3, with 8 positions matching TRBD2. Germline lookup yields CDR1 LGHNA and CDR2 YNFKEQ. This CDR3 is built from 19 residues. V lost 4 bases, J lost 0 bases, and 15 bases stayed unmatched. Here the CDR3 reads CASSPYTRGGLASTDTQYF. CDR3 nucleotides: TGTGCCAGCAGCCCTTATACCCGGGGGGGTTTAGCTAGCACAGATACGCAGTATTTT.

This clonotype was found a few times. The chain joins TRBV11-2 to TRBJ2-7; the match to TRBD1 covers 11 bases. The CDR3 totals 15 residues. V dropped 4 bases and J dropped 3; count of bases not matched to a gene: 5. Germline lookup yields CDR1 SGHAT and CDR2 FQNNGV. This chain's CDR3 is CASSSGQGANYEQYF. In DNA, the CDR3 is TGTGCCAGCAGCTCCGGACAGGGGGCGAACTACGAGCAGTACTTC.

There are a few counts of this clonotype. The chain carries TRBV6-2 or TRBV6-3 and TRBJ1-6; D is unclear. V gave up 8 bases and J gave up 10 bases, with 24 bases separating them. The CDR3 contains 16 residues. Looked up from germline, CDR1 is MNHEY and CDR2 is SVGEGT. The chain's CDR3 is CASDLSHPEGRSPLHF. The CDR3 DNA follows: TGTGCCAGCGATTTATCACACCCCGAGGGTAGATCACCCCTCCACTTT.

The chain links TRBV7-9 to TRBJ2-7; D call uncertain. CDR3 length: 16 amino acids. The V gene's germline CDR1 is SEHNR and CDR2 FQNEAQ (reference sequence). Trimming cost V 5 bases and J 2 bases, with 19 bases left between them. Here the CDR3 DNA reads TGTGCCAGCAGCGAACATGGGCCTCCAAACACCTACGAGCAGTACTTC. It encodes CASSEHGPPNTYEQYF. Using reference TRBV7-9 and TRBJ2-7 for the parts outside the CDR3, the full variable domain is DTGVSQNPRHKITKRGQNVTFRCDPISEHNRLYWYRQTLGQGPEFLTYFQNEAQLEKSRLLSDRFSAERPKGSFSTLEIQRTEQGDSAMYLCASSEHGPPNTYEQYFGPGTRLTVT.